The 5 T cell receptor beta chains presented below share a single source sample, sequenced in a study of T cells in Graves' hyperthyroidism and ophthalmopathy. It was RNA transcripts that yielded the amplified TCR beta CDR3 regions. First-round RT-PCR with HTBI primers amplified the TCR CDR3 region. MiXCR, run by TCRdb on the multiplex PCR reads, gives a single entry per CDR3 protein. The sample carries hundreds of thousands of distinct CDR3 sequences, about 20% recorded once. Sequencing was carried out using blood. Receptors were obtained from a man between 25 and 39 years old with Graves' ophthalmopathy.

This clonotype showed up just a few times. The rearrangement links TRBV10-3 to TRBJ2-3; 12 nucleotides align to TRBD2. This CDR3 spans 16 amino acids. The germline CDR1 and CDR2 sequences are ENHRY and SYGVKD. Trimming removed 11 bases from V and 0 bases from J; junction bases left unmatched: 9. The CDR3 nucleotides are TGTGCCTCCCTTCCCCTAGCGGGAGGGAGCACAGATACGCAGTATTTT. Translated, it gives CASLPLAGGSTDTQYF.

This clonotype appeared once. V is TRBV7-2 and J is TRBJ2-5; 16 bases are a match to TRBD2. The length of the CDR3 is 17 residues. Germline values: CDR1 SGHTA, CDR2 FQGNSA. With V trimmed by 3 bases and J by 3 bases, 4 bases remained unmatched. CDR3 region: CASSLGTSGGEEETQYF. In DNA, the CDR3 is TGTGCCAGCAGCTTGGGGACTAGCGGGGGGGAGGAAGAGACCCAGTACTTC.

CDR3 in amino acids: CASSLSQGAGLNQPQHF. The CDR3 bases are TGTGCCAGCAGTTTATCACAGGGGGCCGGGCTGAATCAGCCCCAGCATTTT. V is TRBV28 and J is TRBJ1-5, with 9 bases matching TRBD1. The CDR3 is made up of 17 amino acids. The trim removed 1 base at V and 4 bases at J, leaving 8 bases unmatched. CDR1 is MDHEN, CDR2 SYDVKM, per germline.

This chain joins TRBV3-1 and TRBJ2-7; D unclear. The CDR3 length is 15 residues. V shed 1 base and J shed 0 bases, with 10 bases lying between them. The germline CDR1 and CDR2 sequences are LGHDT and YNNKEL (reference sequence). CDR3 protein: CASSQGGELSYEQYF. The CDR3, as DNA: TGTGCCAGCAGCCAAGGCGGAGAGCTCTCCTACGAGCAGTACTTC.

Notes on this clonotype: One base away lies a much larger clone, so this may be a sequencing read error. The chain recombines TRBV20-1 with TRBJ1-1; D may be TRBD1 (6 bases). This CDR3 is built from 17 residues. Germline V gene sequence: CDR1 DFQATT, CDR2 SNEGSKA (reference sequence). Trimming shortened V by 1 base and J by 0 bases, and 18 bases separated the two germline ends. The DNA of the CDR3 is TGCAGTGCTAGAGGCCCGGACAGCCTTTCTATGAACACTGAAGCTTTCTTT. Translating it yields CSARGPDSLSMNTEAFF.